This entry lists 22 T cell receptor beta chains sequenced from one sample in a study of immune cell composition in non-small cell lung cancer (dated by TCRdb to about 2017). The library was made by the immunoSEQ multiplex PCR assay. Imported from immuneACCESS, the table was reduced by TCRdb to in-frame sequences with V and J called. These copies leave out some clones; in studies compared against another copy, an unresolved V gene accounts for under half, and the cause of the remainder is not known. This sample comprises almost 4,000 clones, about 80% of them detected only once. The top ten clonotypes cover around 20% of the sample. The sample taken for sequencing was lung tumor tissue. Receptors originate from a human donor with non-small cell lung cancer.

This rearrangement joins TRBV5-1 to TRBJ1-1; 7 bases line up with TRBD1. The CDR3 has 14 residues. V shed 1 base, J shed 4 bases, and the junction held 4 bases outside the gene matches. The germline gives CDR1 SGHRS, CDR2 YFSETQ. The CDR3 DNA follows: TGCGCCAGCAGCTTGACTACAGGGGTCACTGAAGCTTTCTTT. Translating gives CASSLTTGVTEAFF.

This chain connects TRBV29-1 to TRBJ1-1; a possible D gene is TRBD1 (6 bases). This CDR3 spans 11 amino acids. V dropped 6 bases and J dropped 10 bases, with 15 bases sitting between them. The germline gives CDR1 SQVTM, CDR2 ANQGSEA. The CDR3 spells CSVRRTELAFF. Written as DNA, the CDR3 is TGCAGCGTCCGCCGGACAGAGTTAGCTTTCTTT.

This clone was found a few times. This chain uses TRBV30 with TRBJ2-2, with unresolved D. CDR1 is GTSNPN, CDR2 SVGIG, per germline (reference sequence). Trimming removed 1 base at V and 3 bases at J, with 6 bases between. The CDR3 runs 13 residues. CDR3 loop: CAWSGYYTGELFF. CDR3 sequence (DNA): TGTGCCTGGAGTGGCTACTACACCGGGGAGCTGTTTTTT.

CDR3 sequence (DNA): TGTGCCAGCAGCCGCGACAGGAATAGCAATCAGCCCCAGCATTTT. This codes for CASSRDRNSNQPQHF. The chain employs TRBV9 and TRBJ1-5; maybe TRBD1 (6 bases). CDR3 length: 15 residues. Per germline, CDR1 SGDLS and CDR2 YYNGEE. V shed 4 bases and J shed 0 bases, with 11 bases lying between them. The whole variable domain, remainder taken from reference TRBV9 and TRBJ1-5, is DSGVTQTPKHLITATGQRVTLRCSPRSGDLSVYWYQQSLDQGLQFLIQYYNGEERAKGNILERFSAQQFPDLHSELNLSSLELGDSALYFCASSRDRNSNQPQHFGDGTRLSIL.

V and J are TRBV9 and TRBJ2-2; no definite D call. Germline V lookup: CDR1 SGDLS, CDR2 YYNGEE. V was clipped by 1 base and J by 4 bases, with 2 bases between them. The CDR3 is made up of 12 amino acids. CDR3 nucleotides: TGTGCCAGCAGCGTAATCACCGGGGAGCTGTTTTTT. Its translation is CASSVITGELFF.

This clone is large within its sample. This rearrangement joins TRBV28 to TRBJ1-1; D is perhaps TRBD1 (5 bases). The CDR3 is made up of 15 amino acids. Germline V gene sequence: CDR1 MDHEN, CDR2 SYDVKM. Trimming shortened V by 6 bases and J by 0 bases, and 14 bases separated the two germline ends. CDR3 bases: TGTGCCAGCAGCCCCACTGACAGCGTGAACACTGAAGCTTTCTTT. It encodes CASSPTDSVNTEAFF.

CDR3 sequence: CASSGRLGDTGELFF. The CDR3 region has the DNA TGTGCCAGCAGTGGGCGATTAGGAGACACCGGGGAGCTGTTTTTT. The J gene is TRBJ2-2, the V gene TRBV25-1; D unresolved. The germline CDR1 and CDR2 sequences are MGHDK and SYGVNS. V lost 4 bases and J 3 bases, leaving 12 bases between the germline ends. CDR3 length: 15 residues.

This sequence joins TRBV19 and TRBJ1-2; possible D gene TRBD1, 5 bases. CDR1 is LNHDA, CDR2 SQIVND, per germline (reference sequence). V dropped 5 bases and J dropped 3 bases, with 13 bases sitting between them. The CDR3 runs to 14 residues. This CDR3 reads CASSVMGVDYGYTF. In nucleotides, the CDR3 is TGTGCCAGTAGTGTTATGGGGGTTGACTATGGCTACACCTTC.

This chain links TRBV19 with TRBJ1-2; a possible D gene is TRBD1 (5 bases). Between the trimmed V and J ends, which lost 7 bases and 6 bases, there was a span of 18 bases. The germline gives CDR1 LNHDA, CDR2 SQIVND (reference sequence). The CDR3 is made up of 14 amino acids. This chain's CDR3 is CASTPAGSLDGYTF. The CDR3, as DNA: TGTGCCAGTACCCCGGCAGGGTCATTGGATGGCTACACCTTC.

CDR3 DNA: TGTGCCAGCAGTCACCTGACGGGAGCGGGTGAGACCCAGTACTTC. Translated, it gives CASSHLTGAGETQYF. V and J are TRBV9 and TRBJ2-5; the D gene is possibly TRBD2 (6 bases). CDR1 is SGDLS and CDR2 is YYNGEE in the germline V gene. V was trimmed by 5 bases and J by 5 bases, leaving 19 bases between them. The CDR3 is 15 amino acids.

The chain has TRBV5-1 and TRBJ2-2; 12 bases match TRBD1. Germline V gene data show CDR1 as SGHRS and CDR2 as YFSETQ. This CDR3 is built from 16 residues. V trimming: 4 bases; J trimming: 6 bases; junction bases outside the gene matches: 7. CDR3 nucleotide sequence: TGCGCCAGCAGCCCAGGGACAGGGGGCGCGGCCGGGGAGCTGTTTTTT. Protein: CASSPGTGGAAGELFF.

V and J are TRBV6-1 and TRBJ1-4; D not certain. The V gene's germline CDR1 is MNHNS and CDR2 SASEGT. The CDR3 is 13 amino acids. The V and J ends lost 7 bases and 8 bases respectively, with 14 bases between them. The CDR3 protein is CASKGLRTEKLFF. The CDR3, as DNA: TGTGCCAGCAAGGGTCTAAGGACGGAAAAACTGTTTTTT.

CDR3 loop: CASSKGTTPNTGELFF. In DNA form, the CDR3 reads TGTGCCAGCAGCAAGGGGACGACCCCGAACACCGGGGAGCTGTTTTTT. This chain links TRBV7-8 with TRBJ2-2; D may be TRBD1 or TRBD2 (5 bases each). The V gene lost 5 bases and the J gene lost 0 bases, with 13 bases spanning the gap. The CDR3 totals 16 residues. Germline lookup yields CDR1 SGHVS and CDR2 FQNEAQ.

This chain joins TRBV7-3 and TRBJ2-7; D tentatively fits TRBD1 or TRBD2 (6 bases each). In germline, CDR1 is SGHTA, CDR2 FQGTGA. This CDR3 comprises 14 residues. V dropped 1 base and J dropped 1 base, with 8 bases sitting between them. In nucleotides, the CDR3 is TGTGCCAGCAGCTTAAAGGGGGGTTCCTACGAGCAGTACTTC. Translating gives CASSLKGGSYEQYF. The full variable domain, with the rest looked up from reference TRBV7-3 and TRBJ2-7, is GAGVSQTPSNKVTEKGKYVELRCDPISGHTALYWYRQSLGQGPEFLIYFQGTGAADDSGLPNDRFFAVRPEGSVSTLKIQRTERGDSAVYLCASSLKGGSYEQYFGPGTRLTVT.

The CDR3 DNA reads as TGCGCCAGCAGCTTGGCGCTTAGCGGGAGTAACACAGATACGCAGTATTTT. It translates to CASSLALSGSNTDTQYF. V gene TRBV5-1 combines with J gene TRBJ2-3, with TRBD2 matching 9 bases. The germline V gene has CDR1 SGHRS and CDR2 YFSETQ. This CDR3 spans 17 amino acids. Trimming removed 0 bases from V and 2 bases from J; junction bases left unmatched: 7.

The chain links TRBV28 to TRBJ2-7, with no clear D. This CDR3 has 11 residues. The V end was cut by 6 bases, the J end by 4 bases, with 7 bases between. Germline-derived CDR1 and CDR2 are MDHEN and SYDVKM. Here the CDR3 DNA reads TGTGCCAGCAGCCTTTATTACGAGCAGTACTTC. This encodes CASSLYYEQYF.

The rearrangement uses TRBV5-6 and TRBJ2-3, with 10 positions matching TRBD2. J lost 1 base, V lost 5 bases, and 4 bases had no gene match. Germline V CDR1 and CDR2: SGHDT, YYEEEE. CDR3 size: 15 residues. The CDR3 nucleotides are TGTGCCAGCAGGTTAGCGGGGGGTGGCACAGATACGCAGTATTTT. Protein sequence: CASRLAGGGTDTQYF.

Comments on this clone: The CDR3 does not close with the conserved phenylalanine or tryptophan, likely indicating a read error. The rearrangement uses TRBV18 and TRBJ1-3; no reliable D call. The CDR3 runs to 16 residues. Trimming cost V 4 bases and J 0 bases, with 13 bases left between them. Per germline, CDR1 KGHSH and CDR2 LQKENI. CDR3 loop: CASSREGWSSGNTIYV. The CDR3 DNA follows: TGTGCCAGCTCACGTGAAGGATGGAGCTCTGGAAACACCATATATGTT.

The V and J genes are TRBV6-1 and TRBJ2-2; D is ambiguous. The CDR3 extends over 14 amino acids. Per the germline V gene, CDR1 is MNHNS and CDR2 is SASEGT. Trimming took off 1 base at V and 5 bases at J, with 8 bases between the two ends. The CDR3 nucleotides read TGTGCCAGCAGTGAAGGAACCGGGACCGGGGAGCTGTTTTTT. Translated, it gives CASSEGTGTGELFF.

The chain recombines TRBV16 with TRBJ1-1; D remains unclear. Germline V gene data show CDR1 as KGHSY and CDR2 as FQNENV. CDR3 length: 16 amino acids. Trimming removed 1 base from V and 4 bases from J, with 16 bases in between. The CDR3 bases are TGTGCCAGCAGCCAATATCGCGTACGAGGTGGCACTGAAGCTTTCTTT. Translating gives CASSQYRVRGGTEAFF.

V usage is TRBV7-9 and J usage is TRBJ2-7; TRBD2 aligns across 7 bases. V trimming: 4 bases; J trimming: 0 bases; junction bases outside the gene matches: 6. Germline CDR1 SEHNR, CDR2 FQNEAQ (reference sequence). The CDR3 is 15 amino acids. As DNA, the CDR3 is TGTGCCAGCAGCTCTGCGGGAGATTTCTCCTACGAGCAGTACTTC. Residues: CASSSAGDFSYEQYF. Filled out from reference TRBV7-9 and TRBJ2-7, the complete variable domain reads DTGVSQNPRHKITKRGQNVTFRCDPISEHNRLYWYRQTLGQGPEFLTYFQNEAQLEKSRLLSDRFSAERPKGSFSTLEIQRTEQGDSAMYLCASSSAGDFSYEQYFGPGTRLTVT.

Comment on this clone: The sample has other DNA sequences that encode this CDR3 too. The chain links TRBV6-6 to TRBJ2-1; TRBD1 matches at 7 bases. The CDR3 length is 14 residues. CDR1 is MNHNY, CDR2 SVGAGI, per germline (reference sequence). The J segment lost 4 bases and the V segment lost 8 bases, leaving 8 bases of the junction unmatched. CDR3 sequence reads: CASSRTGQYNEQFF. The CDR3 coding sequence is TGTGCCAGCTCTCGGACAGGTCAATACAATGAGCAGTTCTTC.